The clone carrying this TCR beta chain was seen a handful of times. Germline CDR1 reads SGHTA; CDR2 reads FQGNSA. This CDR3 region has 16 residues. J gave up 3 bases and V 5 bases, and 9 bases lay outside the gene matches. This record belongs to a study of blood T cell repertoires in COVID-19. Study at large: Researchers got acute and convalescent COVID-19 samples from the United States, Italy and Spain. T cells, B-cell-depleted T cells, or PBMCs provided the cDNA or gDNA that served as material.

In the authors' methods: Amplification of reference gene primers was used by the study to estimate nucleated cell counts. TCRdb keeps only in-frame clones here, not all; method: immunoSEQ multiplex PCR. V, J and clone size were drawn from that table, and D and trimming were deduced from the DNA. The sample holds about 260,000 clones; about 89% are singletons and the top ten take approximately 1.5%. V is TRBV7-2 and J is TRBJ2-2; TRBD2 agrees at 7 bases. The material sequenced was peripheral blood. The source of this sequence is a woman aged 40 to 49 who had recovered from COVID-19. The CDR3 spells CASSLSGTTYTGELFF. CDR3 nucleotides: TGTGCCAGCAGCCTTTCCGGGACTACTTACACCGGGGAGCTGTTTTTT.